Detailed here is one T cell receptor (beta chain). Its antigen is as yet unknown. RNA in amounts of roughly 0.5 to 1 ug was reverse transcribed with random hexamers. Multiplex immunoSEQ PCR targeted 54 Vbeta and 13 Jbeta TCR beta segments. TCRdb re-analysed the immunoSEQ multiplex PCR reads in MiXCR, keeping a single row per CDR3 protein. The sample yields roughly 190,000 distinct CDR3 sequences, about 93% seen once. The CDR3 length is 15 residues. CDR1 is LGHDT, CDR2 YNNKEL, per germline (reference sequence). Trimming at V came to 4 bases and at J to 8 bases, leaving 9 bases not matched to a gene. The data belong to a study of CD8 T cells in Susac syndrome. Study observations and caveats: An acknowledgment was made by the study that its TCR sequencing and HLA analysis involved relatively few individuals.

Healthy donors, matched for age and sex, constituted the control group. The CD8+ and CD4+ T cells were negatively isolated, with the TEMRA cells enriched by FACS. Material for sequencing was CD4+ T cells from PBMCs. The clonotype comes from a human donor in good health. The J gene is TRBJ1-2, the V gene TRBV3-1; TRBD1 aligns across 11 bases. CDR3 DNA: TGTGCCAGCAGCCTCAGGACAGGGGGCAGAGAAGGCTACACCTTC. It is translated as CASSLRTGGREGYTF.